The 28 T cell receptor beta chains in this list originate from one sample, sequenced in a study of T cell responses to AZD1222 COVID-19 vaccine. Sequencing was performed with immunoSEQ multiplex PCR; in TCRdb, only in-frame clones are kept and a portion is missing. The data contain 150,000 to 200,000 clones, more than 80% of them singletons. Sequenced material: peripheral blood, taken on day 0 of AZD1222 vaccination. The receptors were sampled from an adult in good health.

This chain uses TRBV10-2 with TRBJ2-7; a possible D gene is TRBD1 (6 bases). The CDR3 loop spans 15 amino acids. Germline V gene data show CDR1 as WSHSY and CDR2 as SAAADI. V was shortened by 7 bases and J by 3 bases, with 19 bases between the two germline ends. CDR3 residues: CASTDRTSIFYEQYF. The CDR3 region has the DNA TGCGCCAGCACCGACAGGACCTCCATATTCTACGAGCAGTACTTC.

The chain employs TRBV30 and TRBJ1-2; TRBD1 is a possible D gene (5 bases). The CDR3 spans 11 residues. Trimming took 7 bases from V and 4 from J, leaving 10 bases between them. CDR1 is GTSNPN, CDR2 SVGIG, per germline (reference sequence). CDR3 in amino acids: CAYDSGYGYTF. CDR3 DNA sequence: TGTGCCTACGACAGTGGCTATGGCTACACCTTC.

This clone was detected only once. The chain links TRBV5-1 to TRBJ1-2; 8 positions agree with TRBD1. V trimming: 3 bases; J trimming: 4 bases; junction bases outside the gene matches: 8. The CDR3 covers 15 residues. Germline loops: CDR1 SGHRS, CDR2 YFSETQ. This CDR3 is CASSSRQGLPYGYTF. The DNA of the CDR3 is TGCGCCAGCAGCTCCAGACAGGGGCTCCCCTATGGCTACACCTTC.

The chain couples TRBV5-8 to TRBJ1-2, with 7 bases lining up with TRBD1. The CDR3 consists of 15 residues. CDR1 SGHTS and CDR2 YDEGEE come from the germline V gene. Unmatched junction bases numbered 12, after V lost 4 bases and J lost 6 bases. The chain's CDR3 is CASSVPGQPSHGYTF. The DNA for the CDR3 is TGTGCCAGCAGCGTTCCGGGACAGCCATCTCATGGCTACACCTTC.

The V and J genes are TRBV7-6 and TRBJ2-1, with D unresolved. Germline values: CDR1 SGHVS, CDR2 FNYEAQ. This CDR3 contains 12 residues. V was shortened by 1 base and J by 9 bases, with 7 bases between the two germline ends. DNA of the CDR3: TGTGCCAGCAGCTTAGTGGTTAGTGAGCAGTTCTTC. Its translation is CASSLVVSEQFF.

The rearrangement links TRBV6-6 to TRBJ2-1; 8 bases match TRBD2. J gave up 8 bases and V 6 bases, and 12 bases lay outside the gene matches. CDR3 length: 15 residues. Germline V gene data show CDR1 as MNHNY and CDR2 as SVGAGI (reference sequence). CDR3 sequence reads: CASSPRGGASHEQFF. Written as DNA, the CDR3 is TGTGCCAGCAGCCCACGGGGGGGGGCCTCGCATGAGCAGTTCTTC.

This chain joins TRBV5-1 and TRBJ2-3, with 7 nucleotides matching TRBD1. Germline lookup yields CDR1 SGHRS and CDR2 YFSETQ. V was clipped by 3 bases and J by 0 bases; unmatched bases: 4. The CDR3 is made up of 15 amino acids. CDR3 region: CASSWSTGSTDTQYF. The CDR3 nucleotides are TGCGCCAGCAGCTGGTCGACAGGGAGCACAGATACGCAGTATTTT. Supplemented by reference TRBV5-1 and TRBJ2-3, the full variable domain reads KAGVTQTPRYLIKTRGQQVTLSCSPISGHRSVSWYQQTPGQGLQFLFEYFSETQRNKGNFPGRFSGRQFSNSRSEMNVSTLELGDSALYLCASSWSTGSTDTQYFGPGTRLTVL.

Of note for this clone: This specimen includes other DNA sequences encoding the same CDR3. The CDR3 reads CASSLARGRTEAFF. Written as DNA, the CDR3 is TGCGCCAGCAGCTTGGCTCGGGGGAGGACTGAAGCTTTCTTT. V usage is TRBV5-1 and J usage is TRBJ1-1, with D possibly TRBD1 on 5 matching bases. The CDR3 runs to 14 residues. The germline V gene encodes CDR1 SGHRS and CDR2 YFSETQ. V shed 0 bases and J shed 5 bases, with 11 bases lying between them.

Only a few counts were recorded for this clone. The chain links TRBV5-8 to TRBJ2-5, with 10 bases fitting TRBD1. The CDR3 spans 13 residues. V lost 5 bases to trimming and J lost 2 bases; unmatched junction nucleotides: 0. Germline V gene data show CDR1 as SGHTS and CDR2 as YDEGEE. This CDR3 reads CASRDRGQETQYF. The CDR3 DNA reads as TGTGCCAGCAGGGACAGGGGGCAAGAGACCCAGTACTTC. Full variable domain (remainder filled in from reference TRBV5-8 and TRBJ2-5): EAGVTQSPTHLIKTRGQQATLRCSPISGHTSVYWYQQALGLGLQFLLWYDEGEERNRGNFPPRFSGRQFPNYSSELNVNALELEDSALYLCASRDRGQETQYFGPGTRLLVL.

This chain links TRBV6-5 with TRBJ1-1, with D possibly TRBD1 on 5 matching bases. The CDR3 contains 13 residues. Trimming removed 7 bases at V and 10 bases at J, with 19 bases between. Looked up from germline, CDR1 is MNHEY and CDR2 is SVGAGI. The CDR3, as DNA: TGTGCCAGCACTACGGGCTCCGCCAGGGTAGCTTTCTTT. Amino acids: CASTTGSARVAFF.

This chain connects TRBV5-5 to TRBJ2-1, with TRBD2 identical over 12 bases. Germline V lookup: CDR1 SGHKS, CDR2 YYEKEE (reference sequence). This CDR3 spans 15 amino acids. The J segment lost 8 bases and the V segment lost 2 bases, leaving 5 bases of the junction unmatched. The CDR3 loop reads CASSFYLAGGHEQFF. The CDR3 region has the DNA TGTGCCAGCAGCTTTTACCTAGCGGGAGGGCATGAGCAGTTCTTC.

V is TRBV5-1 and J is TRBJ1-1; maybe TRBD1 (6 bases). The CDR3 totals 12 residues. Germline values: CDR1 SGHRS, CDR2 YFSETQ. V was pared by 5 bases and J by 7 bases, with 12 bases between. In DNA, the CDR3 is TGCGCCAGCAGTCACGGACAGAGTGAAGCTTTCTTT. Translating gives CASSHGQSEAFF.

The rearrangement links TRBV3-1 (or the pseudogene TRBV3-2) to TRBJ2-1, with a tentative D call TRBD2 (6 bases). Trimming removed 1 base at V and 3 bases at J, with 10 bases between. The CDR3 runs to 15 residues. Germline lookup yields CDR1 LGHDT and CDR2 YNNKEL (reference sequence). CDR3: CASSQGASVYNEQFF. The DNA of the CDR3 is TGTGCCAGCAGCCAAGGGGCTAGCGTCTACAATGAGCAGTTCTTC.

The J gene is TRBJ2-1, the V gene TRBV15, with D possibly matching TRBD2 (5 bases). CDR1 and CDR2 from the germline V gene are LNHNV and YYDKDF (reference sequence). The CDR3 has 13 residues. V was cut by 5 bases and J by 5 bases, with 10 bases left in between. CDR3 coding DNA: TGTGCCACCAGCCTTGGACTGAACAATGAGCAGTTCTTC. Translating it yields CATSLGLNNEQFF.

This rearrangement joins TRBV6-5 to TRBJ1-1; D is possibly TRBD1 (6 bases). The CDR3 runs 13 residues. Germline CDR1 and CDR2: MNHEY and SVGAGI. Trimming pared 6 bases from V and 6 bases from J, leaving 14 bases between. DNA for the CDR3: TGTGCCAGCAGCTCCCCGGGGGCGGCTGAAGCTTTCTTT. Amino acid sequence: CASSSPGAAEAFF.

The chain couples TRBV7-2 to TRBJ1-2, with TRBD1 as a possible D gene (5 bases). The CDR3 is 13 residues long. The germline CDR1 and CDR2 sequences are SGHTA and FQGNSA. Trimming removed 3 bases at V and 6 bases at J, with 11 bases between. CDR3 sequence (DNA): TGTGCCAGCAGCTTTCCAGGGCGAGATGGCTACACCTTC. This encodes CASSFPGRDGYTF.

The chain has TRBV6-5 and TRBJ2-4; 12 positions match TRBD2. The CDR3 is 13 residues long. CDR1 and CDR2 from the germline V gene are MNHEY and SVGAGI. After removal of 4 bases from V and 12 bases from J, the junction contained 4 bases not matched to a gene. DNA for the CDR3: TGTGCCAGCAGTTGGACTAGCGGGACATCTCAGTACTTC. Translating gives CASSWTSGTSQYF.

The V and J genes are TRBV6-5 and TRBJ1-2; 7 positions agree with TRBD1. The CDR3 covers 11 residues. CDR1 is MNHEY, CDR2 SVGAGI, per germline. J was trimmed by 10 bases and V by 6 bases; bases with no gene match: 5. CDR3 nucleotide sequence: TGTGCCAGCAGCGACAGGGTGGTCTACACCTTC. It translates to CASSDRVVYTF.

The rearrangement uses TRBV24-1 and TRBJ1-1; D is perhaps TRBD1 (6 bases). In germline, CDR1 is KGHDR, CDR2 SFDVKD. This CDR3 spans 11 amino acids. V lost 7 bases and J lost 11, with 13 bases in between. The CDR3 DNA is TGTGCCACCAGGAGGGGGGATTGGGCTTTCTTT. Protein product: CATRRGDWAFF.

This rearrangement joins TRBV2 to TRBJ1-6, with no clear D. Germline-derived CDR1 and CDR2 are SNHLY and FYNNEI. This CDR3 has 12 amino acids. V was clipped by 6 bases and J by 11 bases, with 11 bases between them. The chain's CDR3 is CASRDPRPPLHF. CDR3 DNA sequence: TGTGCCAGCAGGGACCCCCGGCCACCCCTCCACTTT.

This clone showed up just once. Here the CDR3 DNA reads TGTGCCAGCAGTCTACAGGGTTCACCCCTCCACTTT. It codes for CASSLQGSPLHF. V gene TRBV12-3 or TRBV12-4 combines with J gene TRBJ1-6; tentatively, D is TRBD1 (6 bases). The V gene lost 5 bases and the J gene lost 9 bases, with 8 bases spanning the gap. The CDR3 is 12 residues long.

The chain combines TRBV5-4 with TRBJ1-6; a weak D match, TRBD1 (6 bases). The CDR3 consists of 14 residues. Germline CDR1 is SGHNT and CDR2 is YYREEE (reference sequence). Trimming pared 5 bases from V and 8 bases from J, leaving 14 bases between. CDR3 residues: CASRPQGSDSPLHF. The CDR3 DNA follows: TGTGCCAGCAGGCCTCAGGGGTCGGATTCACCCCTCCACTTT.

The gene calls are TRBV2 and TRBJ2-7; D may be TRBD2 (6 bases). The CDR3 extends over 11 amino acids. Trimming removed 8 bases from V and 3 bases from J, with 8 bases in between. Germline CDR1 is SNHLY and CDR2 is FYNNEI. This CDR3 reads CASGGNYEQYF. The CDR3 DNA reads TGTGCCAGCGGGGGGAACTACGAGCAGTACTTC.

The chain combines TRBV2 with TRBJ1-2, with D uncertain. The germline gives CDR1 SNHLY, CDR2 FYNNEI. The CDR3 is 15 amino acids. Trimming took 3 bases from V and 1 from J, leaving 12 bases between them. CDR3 amino acids: CASSDGQDFNYGYTF. CDR3 nucleotide sequence: TGTGCCAGCAGTGATGGGCAGGACTTTAACTATGGCTACACCTTC.

The J gene is TRBJ2-1, the V gene TRBV21-1; no check of the table's D call, TRBD2, against the DNA was made. TRBV21-1 is shown as a pseudogene. The CDR3 has 15 residues. CDR3 region: CASSKAPGGPREQFF. CDR3 nucleotides: TGTGCCAGCAGCAAAGCCCCGGGAGGGCCTCGGGAGCAGTTCTTC.

The chain couples TRBV10-1 to TRBJ2-7; the D gene could be TRBD1 or TRBD2 (5 bases each). Germline V gene sequence: CDR1 WNHNN, CDR2 SYGVQD (reference sequence). This CDR3 region has 14 residues. The V end was cut by 4 bases, the J end by 6 bases, with 16 bases between. The CDR3, as DNA: TGCGCCAGCAGTGCCGAGGGGAGCTGGCGCGAGCAGTACTTC. As protein: CASSAEGSWREQYF.

The rearrangement links TRBV18 to TRBJ1-1; tentative D call: TRBD1 (5 bases). This CDR3 comprises 15 residues. Trimming shortened V by 6 bases and J by 3 bases, and 17 bases separated the two germline ends. Germline CDR1 reads KGHSH; CDR2 reads LQKENI. CDR3 loop: CASSPYTGGDTEAFF. The CDR3 DNA follows: TGTGCCAGCTCCCCGTACACCGGAGGGGACACTGAAGCTTTCTTT.

The chain employs TRBV30 and TRBJ2-7; D ambiguous. Trimming pared 0 bases from V and 2 bases from J, leaving 11 bases between. Germline values: CDR1 GTSNPN, CDR2 SVGIG (reference sequence). The CDR3 consists of 14 residues. The CDR3 DNA sequence: TGTGCCTGGAGTGTATTGTCTTTAACCTACGAGCAGTACTTC. This gives the protein CAWSVLSLTYEQYF. Supplemented by reference TRBV30 and TRBJ2-7, the full variable domain reads SQTIHQWPATLVQPVGSPLSLECTVEGTSNPNLYWYRQAAGRGLQLLFYSVGIGQISSEVPQNLSASRPQDRQFILSSKKLLLSDSGFYLCAWSVLSLTYEQYFGPGTRLTVT.